The 17 T cell receptor beta chains listed next were all sequenced from one sample in a study of OX40 agonist ivuxolimab in advanced cancers. Assay: immunoSEQ multiplex PCR; the TCRdb copy retains only in-frame clones and omits some. The profile shows 67,000 or so clones, about 88% of them singletons. The sample here was CD4+ or CD8+ T cells sorted from blood, taken in a trial of the OX40 agonist ivuxolimab. These receptors all stem from an adult with an advanced solid tumor such as melanoma, head and neck, liver or kidney cancer.

The V call is TRBV5-1, the J call TRBJ2-1, with 8 bases identical to TRBD1. The CDR3 totals 14 residues. Germline lookup yields CDR1 SGHRS and CDR2 YFSETQ. With V trimmed by 8 bases and J by 7 bases, 11 bases remained unmatched. CDR3 DNA: TGCGCCAGTCGACCGGGACAGGCTCGGAATGAGCAGTTCTTC. This sequence encodes CASRPGQARNEQFF. Together with reference TRBV5-1 and TRBJ2-1, the CDR3 gives the full variable domain: KAGVTQTPRYLIKTRGQQVTLSCSPISGHRSVSWYQQTPGQGLQFLFEYFSETQRNKGNFPGRFSGRQFSNSRSEMNVSTLELGDSALYLCASRPGQARNEQFFGPGTRLTVL.

The chain employs TRBV7-8 and TRBJ2-3, with TRBD1 identical over 7 bases. This CDR3 has 17 amino acids. Germline assignment: CDR1 SGHVS and CDR2 FQNEAQ. V gave up 2 bases and J gave up 0 bases; unmatched junction bases: 8. The chain's CDR3 is CASSLLTGTASTDTQYF. The CDR3 region has the DNA TGTGCCAGCAGCTTACTTACCGGGACAGCTAGCACAGATACGCAGTATTTT. Using reference TRBV7-8 and TRBJ2-3 for the parts outside the CDR3, the full variable domain is GAGVSQSPRYKVAKRGQDVALRCDPISGHVSLFWYQQALGQGPEFLTYFQNEAQLDKSGLPSDRFFAERPEGSVSTLKIQRTQQEDSAVYLCASSLLTGTASTDTQYFGPGTRLTVL.

This chain connects TRBV6-1 to TRBJ2-7; TRBD2 is a possible D gene (6 bases). The V end lost 5 bases, the J end lost 9 bases, and 11 bases lay between the germline ends. CDR3 size: 11 residues. Germline V gives CDR1 MNHNS, CDR2 SASEGT. The CDR3 nucleotides read TGTGCCAGCAGTTACGGGGGTTGGCAGTACTTC. Its protein is CASSYGGWQYF.

This chain connects TRBV2 to TRBJ1-5, with D perhaps matching TRBD1 (5 bases). This CDR3 comprises 16 residues. The germline V and J ends were trimmed by 4 bases and 6 bases, with 19 bases remaining between them. Germline-derived CDR1 and CDR2 are SNHLY and FYNNEI. The CDR3 region is CASSGAEAGTAQPQHF. The CDR3, as DNA: TGTGCCAGCAGTGGCGCAGAGGCAGGGACTGCTCAGCCCCAGCATTTT.

This chain joins TRBV6-1 and TRBJ2-2; 8 positions agree with TRBD1. The junction had 6 bases not matched to a gene; V was cut back by 2 bases and J by 4 bases. The CDR3 contains 16 residues. CDR1 MNHNS and CDR2 SASEGT come from the germline V gene. The DNA for the CDR3 is TGTGCCAGCAGTGAATTAGGACAGGGTGCCACCGGGGAGCTGTTTTTT. This codes for CASSELGQGATGELFF.

The chain links TRBV19 to TRBJ1-2, with TRBD1 matching 10 bases. This CDR3 has 14 residues. Germline assignment: CDR1 LNHDA and CDR2 SQIVND (reference sequence). J gave up 8 bases and V 5 bases, and 8 bases lay outside the gene matches. CDR3 amino acids: CASSHRDRGEGYTF. The CDR3 DNA follows: TGTGCCAGTAGTCACCGGGACAGGGGTGAGGGCTACACCTTC.

The chain recombines TRBV30 with TRBJ1-5; no firm D call. The germline CDR1 and CDR2 sequences are GTSNPN and SVGIG (reference sequence). This CDR3 spans 14 amino acids. V dropped 1 base and J dropped 2 bases, with 9 bases sitting between them. CDR3 region: CAWSADAGNQPQHF. CDR3 DNA sequence: TGTGCCTGGAGTGCAGACGCGGGCAATCAGCCCCAGCATTTT.

This chain links TRBV6-1 with TRBJ2-6; possible D gene TRBD1, 6 bases. V was cut by 6 bases and J by 0 bases, with 9 bases left in between. The CDR3 covers 15 residues. Germline CDR1 reads MNHNS; CDR2 reads SASEGT. The CDR3 region is CASSARGSGANVLTF. CDR3 DNA: TGTGCCAGCAGCGCCAGGGGCTCTGGGGCCAACGTCCTGACTTTC.

The rearrangement joins TRBV7-8 to TRBJ2-2; a possible D gene is TRBD1 (6 bases). Germline-derived CDR1 and CDR2 are SGHVS and FQNEAQ. Trimming pared 6 bases from V and 4 bases from J, leaving 18 bases between. The CDR3 covers 16 residues. This chain's CDR3 is CASSPQGSRGTGELFF. The CDR3 DNA follows: TGTGCCAGCAGTCCACAGGGATCGCGAGGCACCGGGGAGCTGTTTTTT.

This chain links TRBV5-1 with TRBJ2-4, with 8 bases fitting TRBD2. The V segment lost 1 base and the J segment 8 bases; nucleotides outside the gene matches: 5. The germline V gene encodes CDR1 SGHRS and CDR2 YFSETQ. The CDR3 totals 14 residues. The CDR3 here is CASSLSGRADIQYF. CDR3 nucleotide sequence: TGCGCCAGCAGCTTGTCCGGGAGGGCGGACATTCAGTACTTC.

The CDR3 is CASSLGTSGTSTDTQYF. The DNA for the CDR3 is TGTGCCAGCAGCTTAGGGACTAGCGGAACTAGCACAGATACGCAGTATTTT. The rearrangement uses TRBV7-3 and TRBJ2-3; 11 bases match TRBD2. Germline CDR1 and CDR2: SGHTA and FQGTGA. The V segment lost 2 bases and the J segment 0 bases; nucleotides outside the gene matches: 4. The CDR3 has 17 residues.

This clone has only a few counts. This chain joins TRBV6-6 and TRBJ2-7; 9 bases match TRBD2. In germline, CDR1 is MNHNY, CDR2 SVGAGI (reference sequence). V gave up 8 bases and J gave up 10 bases; unmatched junction bases: 12. This CDR3 spans 13 amino acids. The CDR3, as DNA: TGTGCCAGCCACCGTAGCGGGAGAAGAGATCAGTACTTC. As protein: CASHRSGRRDQYF.

V and J are TRBV11-3 and TRBJ1-3; D unclear. CDR1 and CDR2 from the germline V gene are SGHNT and YENEEA. This CDR3 has 13 amino acids. Trimming took 8 bases from V and 2 from J, leaving 10 bases between them. CDR3 sequence: CASSFRAGNTIYF. Written as DNA, the CDR3 is TGTGCCAGCTCCTTTCGGGCTGGAAACACCATATATTTT.

The chain carries TRBV29-1 and TRBJ1-5; D is ambiguous. This CDR3 has 14 amino acids. Germline-derived CDR1 and CDR2 are SQVTM and ANQGSEA. V lost 5 bases and J lost 7, with 18 bases in between. In DNA, the CDR3 is TGCAGCGTTACCCTCGGAGGGCCTCAACAGCCCCAGCATTTT. As protein: CSVTLGGPQQPQHF.

This chain connects TRBV27 to TRBJ2-1, with no clear D. Per germline, CDR1 MNHEY and CDR2 SMNVEV (reference sequence). The CDR3 covers 13 residues. V gave up 6 bases and J gave up 5 bases, with 11 bases separating them. The CDR3 spells CASRTPRNNEQFF. CDR3 DNA sequence: TGTGCCAGCAGGACTCCTAGGAACAATGAGCAGTTCTTC.

J is TRBJ2-7 and V is TRBV19; 7 nucleotides agree with TRBD1. The V gene's germline CDR1 is LNHDA and CDR2 SQIVND (reference sequence). The CDR3 consists of 14 residues. V lost 1 base to trimming and J lost 6 bases; unmatched junction nucleotides: 6. DNA of the CDR3: TGTGCCAGTAGTATAGGCCAGGGGGTCCTCGAGCAGTACTTC. It yields the protein CASSIGQGVLEQYF.

The V gene is TRBV4-3, the J gene TRBJ1-4; the D gene is possibly TRBD1 (6 bases). The CDR3 loop spans 15 amino acids. Trimming took 0 bases from V and 8 from J, leaving 13 bases between them. The germline gives CDR1 LGHNA, CDR2 YSLEER. The CDR3 coding sequence is TGCGCCAGCAGCCAAGACCGGGGGCCGAGGGAAAAACTGTTTTTT. Translated, it gives CASSQDRGPREKLFF.